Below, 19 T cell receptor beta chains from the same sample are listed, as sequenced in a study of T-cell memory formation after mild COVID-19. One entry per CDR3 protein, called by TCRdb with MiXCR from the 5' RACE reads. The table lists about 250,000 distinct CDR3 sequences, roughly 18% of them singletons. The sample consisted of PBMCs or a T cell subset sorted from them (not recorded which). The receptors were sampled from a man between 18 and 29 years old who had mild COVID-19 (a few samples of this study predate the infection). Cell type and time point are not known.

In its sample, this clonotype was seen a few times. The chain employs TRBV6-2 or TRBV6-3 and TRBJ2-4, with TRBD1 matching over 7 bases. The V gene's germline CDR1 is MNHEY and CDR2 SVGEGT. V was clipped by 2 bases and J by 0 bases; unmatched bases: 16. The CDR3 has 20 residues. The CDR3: CASSYAPPGTVILAKNIQYF. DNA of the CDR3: TGTGCCAGCAGTTACGCGCCCCCCGGGACAGTGATCCTAGCCAAAAACATTCAGTACTTC.

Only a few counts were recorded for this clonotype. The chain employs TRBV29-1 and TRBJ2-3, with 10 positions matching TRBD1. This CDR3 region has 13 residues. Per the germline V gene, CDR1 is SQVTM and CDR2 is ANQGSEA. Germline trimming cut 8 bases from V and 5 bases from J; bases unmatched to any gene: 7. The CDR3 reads CSTRDRGLDTQYF. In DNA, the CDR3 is TGCAGCACCCGGGACAGGGGTCTAGATACGCAGTATTTT.

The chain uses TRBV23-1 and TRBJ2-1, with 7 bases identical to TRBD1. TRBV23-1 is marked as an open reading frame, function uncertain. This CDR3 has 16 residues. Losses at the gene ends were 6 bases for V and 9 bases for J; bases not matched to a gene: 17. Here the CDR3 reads CASSHKQGYLHSEQFF. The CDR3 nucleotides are TGCGCCAGCAGCCATAAACAGGGGTATTTGCACTCTGAGCAGTTCTTC.

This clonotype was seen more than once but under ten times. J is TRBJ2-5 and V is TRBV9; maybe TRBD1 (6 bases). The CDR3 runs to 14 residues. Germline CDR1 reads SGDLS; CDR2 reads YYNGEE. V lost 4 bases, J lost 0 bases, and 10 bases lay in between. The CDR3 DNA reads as TGTGCCAGCAGCCTGGGACAACACCAAGAGACCCAGTACTTC. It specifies CASSLGQHQETQYF.

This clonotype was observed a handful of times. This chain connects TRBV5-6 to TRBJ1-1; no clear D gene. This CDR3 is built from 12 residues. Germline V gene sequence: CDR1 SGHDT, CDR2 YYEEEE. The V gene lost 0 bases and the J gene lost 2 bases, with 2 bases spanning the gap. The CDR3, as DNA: TGTGCCAGCAGCTTGGATAACACTGAAGCTTTCTTT. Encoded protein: CASSLDNTEAFF.

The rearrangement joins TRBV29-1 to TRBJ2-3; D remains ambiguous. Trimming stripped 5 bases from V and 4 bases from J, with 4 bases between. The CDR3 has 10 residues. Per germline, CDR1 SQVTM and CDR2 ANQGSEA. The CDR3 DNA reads TGCAGCGTTTATGCAGATACGCAGTATTTT. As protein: CSVYADTQYF.

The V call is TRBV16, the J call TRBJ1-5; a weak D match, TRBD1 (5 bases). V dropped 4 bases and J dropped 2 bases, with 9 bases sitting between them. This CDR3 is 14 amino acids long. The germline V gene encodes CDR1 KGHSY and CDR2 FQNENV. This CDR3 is CASSLLGGNQPQHF. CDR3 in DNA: TGTGCCAGCAGCCTTCTGGGGGGCAATCAGCCCCAGCATTTT.

CDR3 loop: CASSQDWGAVSGELFF. DNA of the CDR3: TGTGCCAGCAGCCAAGACTGGGGCGCAGTTTCCGGGGAGCTGTTTTTT. V is TRBV14 and J is TRBJ2-2; D perhaps matches TRBD1 (5 bases). Per the germline V gene, CDR1 is SGHDN and CDR2 is FVKESK. The ends were cut back, 0 bases at V and 6 bases at J, with 14 bases in the middle. This CDR3 region has 16 residues.

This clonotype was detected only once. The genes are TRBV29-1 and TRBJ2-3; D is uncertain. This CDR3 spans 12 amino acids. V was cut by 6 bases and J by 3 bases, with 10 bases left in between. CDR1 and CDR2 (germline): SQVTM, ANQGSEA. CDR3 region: CSVESGTDTQYF. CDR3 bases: TGCAGCGTCGAGTCGGGTACAGATACGCAGTATTTT.

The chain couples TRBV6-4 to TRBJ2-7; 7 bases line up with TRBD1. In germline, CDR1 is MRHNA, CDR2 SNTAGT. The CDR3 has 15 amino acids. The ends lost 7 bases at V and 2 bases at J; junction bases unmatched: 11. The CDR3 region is CASMPEDRAPYEQYV. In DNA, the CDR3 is TGTGCCAGCATGCCCGAAGACAGGGCCCCCTACGAGCAGTACGTC.

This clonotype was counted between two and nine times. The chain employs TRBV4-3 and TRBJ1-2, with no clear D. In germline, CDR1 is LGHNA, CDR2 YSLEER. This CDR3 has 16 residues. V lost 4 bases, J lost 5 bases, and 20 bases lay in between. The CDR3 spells CASSPISLRLDYGYTF. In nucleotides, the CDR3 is TGCGCCAGCAGCCCTATTTCATTGCGGCTGGATTATGGCTACACCTTC.

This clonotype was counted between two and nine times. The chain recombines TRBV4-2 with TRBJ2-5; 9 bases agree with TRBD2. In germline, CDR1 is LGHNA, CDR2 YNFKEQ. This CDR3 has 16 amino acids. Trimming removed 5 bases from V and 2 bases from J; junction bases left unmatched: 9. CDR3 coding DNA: TGTGCCAGCAGCTCCCTTACTAGCGGGTTTCAAGAGACCCAGTACTTC. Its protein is CASSSLTSGFQETQYF.

CDR3 in DNA: TGTGCCAGCAGCCCCCAGCGGGGGAACACAGATACGCAGTATTTT. It yields the protein CASSPQRGNTDTQYF. The V and J genes are TRBV7-2 and TRBJ2-3; 8 bases map to TRBD2. With V trimmed by 5 bases and J by 2 bases, 6 bases remained unmatched. Germline loops: CDR1 SGHTA, CDR2 FQGNSA. This CDR3 is built from 15 residues.

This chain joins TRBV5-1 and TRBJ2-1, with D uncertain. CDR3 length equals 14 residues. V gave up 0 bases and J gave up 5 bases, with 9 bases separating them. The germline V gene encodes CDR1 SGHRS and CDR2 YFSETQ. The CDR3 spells CASSLEAGDNEQFF. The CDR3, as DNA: TGCGCCAGCAGCTTGGAGGCAGGAGACAATGAGCAGTTCTTC.

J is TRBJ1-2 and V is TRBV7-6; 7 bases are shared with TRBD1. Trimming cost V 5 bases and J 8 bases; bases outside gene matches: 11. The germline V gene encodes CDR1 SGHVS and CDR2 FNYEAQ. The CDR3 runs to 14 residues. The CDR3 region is CASSPTAQGGGYTF. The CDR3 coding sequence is TGTGCCAGCAGCCCCACGGCCCAGGGGGGCGGCTACACCTTC. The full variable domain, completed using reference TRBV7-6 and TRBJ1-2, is GAGVSQSPRYKVTKRGQDVALRCDPISGHVSLYWYRQALGQGPEFLTYFNYEAQQDKSGLPNDRFSAERPEGSISTLTIQRTEQRDSAMYRCASSPTAQGGGYTFGSGTRLTVV.

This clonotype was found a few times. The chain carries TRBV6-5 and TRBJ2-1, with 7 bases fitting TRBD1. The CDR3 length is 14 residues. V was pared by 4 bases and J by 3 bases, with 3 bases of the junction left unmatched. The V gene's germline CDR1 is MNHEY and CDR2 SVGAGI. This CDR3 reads CASSLGQFYNEQFF. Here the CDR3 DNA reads TGTGCCAGCAGTTTGGGACAGTTCTACAATGAGCAGTTCTTC.

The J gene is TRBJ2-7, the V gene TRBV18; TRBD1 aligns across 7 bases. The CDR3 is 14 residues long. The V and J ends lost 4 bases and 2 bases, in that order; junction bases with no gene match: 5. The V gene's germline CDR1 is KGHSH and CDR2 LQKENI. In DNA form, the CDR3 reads TGTGCCAGCTCACAAGCCGGGACAGCCTACGAGCAGTACTTC. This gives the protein CASSQAGTAYEQYF.

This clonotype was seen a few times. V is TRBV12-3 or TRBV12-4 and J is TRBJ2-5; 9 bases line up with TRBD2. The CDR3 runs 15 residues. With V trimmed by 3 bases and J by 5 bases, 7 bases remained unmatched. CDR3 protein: CASSFLAGSTETQYF. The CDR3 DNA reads TGTGCCAGCAGTTTCCTAGCGGGGAGCACGGAGACCCAGTACTTC.

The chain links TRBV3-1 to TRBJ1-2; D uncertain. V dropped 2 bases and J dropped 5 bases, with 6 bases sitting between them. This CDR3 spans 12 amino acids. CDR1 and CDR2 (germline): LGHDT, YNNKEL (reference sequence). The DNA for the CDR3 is TGTGCCAGCAGCCAATCGTCATATGGCTACACCTTC. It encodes CASSQSSYGYTF.